This record covers a single TCR beta chain. This sample is drawn from a study of T cell changes during pregnancy in multiple sclerosis. This table comes from immunoSEQ multiplex PCR, and its TCRdb copy is limited to in-frame clones, with some not included. Of fewer than 70,000 clones listed, over 85% were seen once; the top ten hold roughly 1.4%. This CDR3 contains 16 residues. V lost 4 bases to trimming and J lost 0 bases; unmatched junction nucleotides: 6. Germline values: CDR1 ENHRY, CDR2 SYGVKD. The TCR was taken from a female donor with multiple sclerosis, enrolled in a pregnancy study. The V gene is TRBV10-3, the J gene TRBJ1-5, with 7 nucleotides matching TRBD1. The sample consisted of peripheral blood, taken in the second trimester of pregnancy. The CDR3 DNA reads TGTGCCATCAGTGTAGGGGGCAGGGATAGCAATCAGCCCCAGCATTTT. It specifies CAISVGGRDSNQPQHF.